What follows are 24 T cell receptor beta chains derived from one specimen sequenced in a study of shared T cell receptors in the human thymus. This table comes from immunoSEQ multiplex PCR, and its TCRdb copy is limited to in-frame clones, with some not included. The sample has roughly 410,000 clones; just under 95% are singletons. Specimen: thymocytes. These receptors all come from a human donor.

This sequence joins TRBV4-3 and TRBJ2-7, with D possibly being TRBD2 (5 bases). Trimming removed 4 bases from V and 2 bases from J, with 12 bases in between. This CDR3 contains 14 residues. From germline, CDR1 is LGHNA and CDR2 YSLEER. CDR3 nucleotide sequence: TGCGCCAGCAGCCCTGGAGGAGAGCCCTACGAGCAGTACTTC. Protein product: CASSPGGEPYEQYF.

The V gene is TRBV6-6, the J gene TRBJ2-7; 8 bases map to TRBD1. Germline V CDR1 and CDR2: MNHNY, SVGAGI (reference sequence). J gave up 4 bases and V 8 bases, and 10 bases lay outside the gene matches. CDR3 length equals 14 residues. This chain's CDR3 is CASSLGRGQYEQYF. The CDR3 bases are TGTGCCAGCTCCCTTGGCAGGGGGCAATACGAGCAGTACTTC.

The chain carries TRBV6-1 and TRBJ1-1; 7 bases fit TRBD1. Germline V CDR1 and CDR2: MNHNS, SASEGT. J gave up 8 bases and V 5 bases, and 11 bases lay outside the gene matches. The CDR3 runs to 14 residues. DNA for the CDR3: TGTGCCAGCAGTCTACACAGGGACAGCGACGAAGCTTTCTTT. It codes for CASSLHRDSDEAFF.

CDR3 in amino acids: CSVDRGRFTDTQYF. DNA for the CDR3: TGCAGCGTTGACAGGGGGCGGTTCACAGATACGCAGTATTTT. V and J are TRBV29-1 and TRBJ2-3; 8 bases align to TRBD1. Per germline, CDR1 SQVTM and CDR2 ANQGSEA. With V trimmed by 3 bases and J by 2 bases, 4 bases remained unmatched. CDR3 length equals 14 residues.

The rearrangement links TRBV30 to TRBJ2-1; tentatively, D is TRBD2 (5 bases). This CDR3 region has 14 residues. Germline V gene data show CDR1 as GTSNPN and CDR2 as SVGIG (reference sequence). Deletions cut 3 bases from V and 4 bases from J, with 13 bases between. CDR3 DNA sequence: TGTGCCTGGAGCGAGCGGCCTGTATACAATGAGCAGTTCTTC. Protein sequence: CAWSERPVYNEQFF.

The gene calls are TRBV23-1 and TRBJ2-2; no firm D call. TRBV23-1 is treated as an ORF (open reading frame) with a function not yet certain. This CDR3 has 14 amino acids. V was trimmed by 1 base and J by 5 bases, leaving 8 bases between them. The CDR3 DNA reads TGCGCCAGCAGTCAATTCGGCGTTACCGGGGAGCTGTTTTTT. Protein sequence: CASSQFGVTGELFF.

The J gene is TRBJ2-7, the V gene TRBV6-1; either TRBD1 or TRBD2 may fit D (5 bases each). This CDR3 has 13 amino acids. Trimming took off 4 bases at V and 3 bases at J, with 10 bases between the two ends. The germline V gene has CDR1 MNHNS and CDR2 SASEGT. The CDR3 is CASSGRDGYEQYF. The CDR3 coding sequence is TGTGCCAGCAGTGGTAGGGACGGCTACGAGCAGTACTTC.

The chain employs TRBV2 and TRBJ2-4, with D perhaps matching TRBD2 (6 bases). V lost 3 bases to trimming and J lost 3 bases, with 21 bases between them. The CDR3 runs 18 residues. Germline V lookup: CDR1 SNHLY, CDR2 FYNNEI. CDR3 loop: CASSEATPGGTVKNIQYF. In DNA, the CDR3 is TGTGCCAGCAGTGAGGCGACTCCAGGAGGGACGGTCAAAAACATTCAGTACTTC. Full variable domain (remainder filled in from reference TRBV2 and TRBJ2-4): EPEVTQTPSHQVTQMGQEVILRCVPISNHLYFYWYRQILGQKVEFLVSFYNNEISEKSEIFDDQFSVERPDGSNFTLKIRSTKLEDSAMYFCASSEATPGGTVKNIQYFGAGTRLSVL.

This chain joins TRBV23-1 and TRBJ2-7; the D gene is possibly TRBD1 (6 bases). TRBV23-1 is known as an ORF, though its function is uncertain. The CDR3 has 15 residues. V shed 4 bases and J shed 4 bases, with 17 bases lying between them. The DNA for the CDR3 is TGCGCCAGCAGTCCCCAGGAACAGGGTGGGTACGAGCAGTACTTC. This translates into CASSPQEQGGYEQYF.

The gene calls are TRBV7-2 and TRBJ2-7; D unresolved. Germline assignment: CDR1 SGHTA and CDR2 FQGNSA. CDR3 length: 14 residues. Trimming cost V 5 bases and J 11 bases, with 22 bases left between them. CDR3 sequence (DNA): TGTGCCAGCAGCCCCACGCGGCCCTATACGAAGAAGTACTTC. Protein: CASSPTRPYTKKYF.

This sequence joins TRBV7-9 and TRBJ1-2, with D perhaps matching TRBD1 (6 bases). Germline assignment: CDR1 SEHNR and CDR2 FQNEAQ (reference sequence). The length of the CDR3 is 15 residues. Trimming left V 2 bases short and J 6 bases short, with 16 bases between. The CDR3, as DNA: TGTGCCAGCAGCTTACGTCTGGGACAAGGTGATGGCTACACCTTC. It is translated as CASSLRLGQGDGYTF.

The V and J genes are TRBV5-4 and TRBJ2-1, with D possibly being TRBD2 (5 bases). The V end lost 2 bases, the J end lost 5 bases, and 11 bases lay between the germline ends. The CDR3 contains 14 residues. Germline V gives CDR1 SGHNT, CDR2 YYREEE (reference sequence). Written as DNA, the CDR3 is TGTGCCAGCAGCTTCGAGGGATTCGACAATGAGCAGTTCTTC. Encoded protein: CASSFEGFDNEQFF.

The rearrangement uses TRBV11-2 and TRBJ2-5, with 8 bases fitting TRBD1. Germline V gene data show CDR1 as SGHAT and CDR2 as FQNNGV. V trimming: 1 base; J trimming: 5 bases; junction bases outside the gene matches: 0. The CDR3 runs 13 residues. CDR3: CASSLGTGETQYF. Here the CDR3 DNA reads TGTGCCAGCAGCTTAGGGACAGGGGAGACCCAGTACTTC. Together with reference TRBV11-2 and TRBJ2-5, the CDR3 gives the full variable domain: EAGVAQSPRYKIIEKRQSVAFWCNPISGHATLYWYQQILGQGPKLLIQFQNNGVVDDSQLPKDRFSAERLKGVDSTLKIQPAKLEDSAVYLCASSLGTGETQYFGPGTRLLVL.

The chain employs TRBV4-2 and TRBJ1-1, with D perhaps TRBD1 (5 bases). The ends were cut back, 1 base at V and 3 bases at J, with 18 bases in the middle. Germline assignment: CDR1 LGHNA and CDR2 YNFKEQ. There are 17 residues in the CDR3. In nucleotides, the CDR3 is TGTGCCAGCAGCCAAGGGGATTGGGGGACGATTCACACTGAAGCTTTCTTT. As protein: CASSQGDWGTIHTEAFF.

The chain couples TRBV7-9 to TRBJ1-4; 7 nucleotides align to TRBD1. Germline V gene data show CDR1 as SEHNR and CDR2 as FQNEAQ (reference sequence). With 0 bases clipped from V and 5 bases from J, the junction kept 3 bases outside the gene matches. This CDR3 region has 15 residues. DNA for the CDR3: TGTGCCAGCAGCTTAGCTGACAGGGTGAATGAAAAACTGTTTTTT. Translation: CASSLADRVNEKLFF.

A single count supports this clone. The chain joins TRBV27 to TRBJ2-1; D gene ambiguous. The CDR3 has 14 residues. Deletions cut 5 bases from V and 5 bases from J, with 13 bases between. Per germline, CDR1 MNHEY and CDR2 SMNVEV (reference sequence). CDR3 loop: CASSHPGRDNEQFF. In nucleotides, the CDR3 is TGTGCCAGCAGTCACCCGGGTAGGGACAATGAGCAGTTCTTC.

The gene calls are TRBV27 and TRBJ2-5; no clear D gene. The V gene's germline CDR1 is MNHEY and CDR2 SMNVEV (reference sequence). The CDR3 consists of 15 residues. The ends were cut back, 5 bases at V and 1 base at J, with 14 bases in the middle. The CDR3, as DNA: TGTGCCAGCAGTCCCCTCCCACGGGCCCAAGAGACCCAGTACTTC. Translating it yields CASSPLPRAQETQYF.

Note on this clone: The same CDR3 can be traced to other DNA sequences in this sample. The chain combines TRBV20-1 with TRBJ1-4; unclear D gene. The V gene's germline CDR1 is DFQATT and CDR2 SNEGSKA (reference sequence). The V and J ends lost 1 base and 7 bases respectively, with 4 bases between them. The CDR3 consists of 11 residues. The CDR3 region is CSARVGEKLFF. For the CDR3, the DNA is TGCAGTGCTAGAGTGGGTGAAAAACTGTTTTTT.

The V call is TRBV27, the J call TRBJ2-7; 9 positions agree with TRBD1. This CDR3 comprises 16 residues. With V trimmed by 6 bases and J by 1 base, 10 bases remained unmatched. Looked up from germline, CDR1 is MNHEY and CDR2 is SMNVEV (reference sequence). The CDR3 loop reads CASRGWGTGNSYEQYF. Written as DNA, the CDR3 is TGTGCCAGCAGGGGCTGGGGGACAGGGAATTCCTACGAGCAGTACTTC.

The V call is TRBV28, the J call TRBJ1-5; perhaps TRBD1 as D (5 bases). Germline loops: CDR1 MDHEN, CDR2 SYDVKM. This CDR3 is 16 amino acids long. Deletions cut 6 bases from V and 6 bases from J, with 21 bases between. Here the CDR3 reads CASSCHRDRARQPQHF. DNA for the CDR3: TGTGCCAGCAGCTGCCACCGGGACCGTGCCCGTCAGCCCCAGCATTTT. The complete variable domain, with remaining parts taken from reference TRBV28 and TRBJ1-5, reads DVKVTQSSRYLVKRTGEKVFLECVQDMDHENMFWYRQDPGLGLRLIYFSYDVKMKEKGDIPEGYSVSREKKERFSLILESASTNQTSMYLCASSCHRDRARQPQHFGDGTRLSIL.

V and J are TRBV19 and TRBJ1-3; weak D call: TRBD1 (6 bases). This CDR3 contains 17 residues. Deletions cut 6 bases from V and 0 bases from J, with 18 bases between. In germline, CDR1 is LNHDA, CDR2 SQIVND (reference sequence). CDR3 protein: CASRGSGGASSGNTIYF. CDR3 coding DNA: TGTGCCAGTAGAGGGTCCGGGGGGGCCTCCTCTGGAAACACCATATATTTT.

V usage is TRBV11-3 and J usage is TRBJ2-2; possible D gene TRBD1, 5 bases. V lost 1 base and J 6 bases, leaving 15 bases between the germline ends. The CDR3 is 16 amino acids. In germline, CDR1 is SGHNT, CDR2 YENEEA. CDR3 in amino acids: CASSLVSEQAPGELFF. DNA for the CDR3: TGTGCCAGCAGCTTAGTTTCAGAACAGGCACCCGGGGAGCTGTTTTTT.

V is TRBV27 and J is TRBJ2-7, with 10 nucleotides matching TRBD1. V lost 6 bases and J lost 2; bases outside the gene matches: 10. CDR1 and CDR2 (germline): MNHEY, SMNVEV (reference sequence). The CDR3 spans 16 residues. The CDR3 spells CASRVRTGTGAYEQYF. In DNA, the CDR3 is TGTGCCAGCAGAGTCCGGACCGGGACAGGGGCCTACGAGCAGTACTTC.

This sequence joins TRBV25-1 and TRBJ2-1, with TRBD2 matching over 9 bases. The CDR3 has 18 amino acids. The germline V gene has CDR1 MGHDK and CDR2 SYGVNS. With 3 bases clipped from V and 6 bases from J, the junction kept 15 bases outside the gene matches. CDR3 in amino acids: CASSEARLAGIFGNEQFF. Here the CDR3 DNA reads TGTGCCAGCAGTGAGGCCCGGCTAGCGGGAATTTTCGGCAATGAGCAGTTCTTC.